Reported below is one T cell receptor (beta chain). The antigen remains unidentified. This sample was included in a study of pediatric ulcerative colitis. One to two pinch biopsies were taken from the rectum during colonoscopy. Each sample received Survey-level depth of up to 500,000 reads. Libraries were prepared by immunoSEQ multiplex PCR; TCRdb keeps only in-frame clonotypes and omits some of them. The data show around 10,000 clones, roughly 82% seen once. Germline V CDR1 and CDR2: MDHEN, SYDVKM. This CDR3 has 14 amino acids. The J segment lost 8 bases and the V segment lost 3 bases, leaving 9 bases of the junction unmatched. Study-wide findings and caveats: This repertoire reflects total lymphocytes rather than subpopulations like regulatory T cells. Substantially fewer templates came from two patients' blood samples. A couple of rectal clonotypes were found only in ulcerative colitis patients, all of them.

This TCR came from a girl aged 10 to 17 who was a control in a study of pediatric ulcerative colitis. Sequenced input: gut tissue. The rearrangement uses TRBV28 and TRBJ1-2, with 7 bases matching TRBD1. The CDR3 reads CASSLVTGSRGYTF. CDR3 bases: TGTGCCAGCAGTTTGGTGACAGGGTCCCGCGGCTACACCTTC.